Below, 21 T cell receptor beta chains from the same sample are listed, as sequenced in a study of PD-1 blockade in mismatch repair-deficient tumors. Clones were read by immunoSEQ multiplex PCR, and TCRdb kept only the in-frame ones, dropping some. Of approximately 17,000 clones in the sample, about 87% were seen once. The starting material was PBMCs, obtained roughly 23 weeks after starting pembrolizumab. These receptors were collected from an adult with mismatch repair-deficient cancer.

The genes are TRBV28 and TRBJ1-1; 8 nucleotides agree with TRBD1. The CDR3 totals 16 residues. The V segment lost 5 bases and the J segment 4 bases; nucleotides outside the gene matches: 12. Germline V gene data show CDR1 as MDHEN and CDR2 as SYDVKM. CDR3 region: CASSLRTGSGGTEAFF. Here the CDR3 DNA reads TGTGCCAGCAGTCTAAGGACAGGGAGTGGTGGCACTGAAGCTTTCTTT.

The chain couples TRBV27 to TRBJ2-3; TRBD1 matches at 9 bases. This CDR3 contains 14 residues. The V segment lost 7 bases and the J segment 6 bases; nucleotides outside the gene matches: 8. Germline V CDR1 and CDR2: MNHEY, SMNVEV (reference sequence). CDR3 protein: CASKQQGAKDTQYF. DNA of the CDR3: TGTGCCAGCAAGCAACAGGGGGCAAAGGATACGCAGTATTTT.

This chain uses TRBV28 with TRBJ2-5, with TRBD1 matching over 9 bases. In germline, CDR1 is MDHEN, CDR2 SYDVKM. The CDR3 sequence is 14 residues long. J was trimmed by 5 bases and V by 3 bases; bases with no gene match: 4. The CDR3 here is CASSFSQGAETQYF. In nucleotides, the CDR3 is TGTGCCAGCAGTTTCTCACAGGGGGCTGAGACCCAGTACTTC.

The chain combines TRBV9 with TRBJ1-1, with 8 bases identical to TRBD1. The CDR3 length is 14 residues. In germline, CDR1 is SGDLS, CDR2 YYNGEE. The trim removed 0 bases at V and 11 bases at J, leaving 9 bases unmatched. CDR3 in DNA: TGTGCCAGCAGCGTAGAAGGACAGGGCCGGGCCGCTTTCTTT. It translates to CASSVEGQGRAAFF.

The chain recombines TRBV7-2 with TRBJ1-2, with a possible D match to TRBD1 (5 bases). Germline V gene lookup returns CDR1 SGHTA and CDR2 FQGNSA. This CDR3 contains 15 residues. V was clipped by 2 bases and J by 6 bases, with 16 bases between them. The CDR3 sequence: CASSLSPQGTDGYTF. CDR3 coding DNA: TGTGCCAGCAGCTTAAGCCCTCAGGGCACGGATGGCTACACCTTC.

This clone has just one count. The V and J genes are TRBV7-9 and TRBJ2-1; TRBD1 is a possible D gene (5 bases). Trimming shortened V by 5 bases and J by 10 bases, and 12 bases separated the two germline ends. The germline gives CDR1 SEHNR, CDR2 FQNEAQ (reference sequence). The CDR3 covers 12 residues. The CDR3 region is CASSLVWGEQFF. The CDR3 DNA is TGTGCCAGCAGCCTAGTGTGGGGCGAGCAGTTCTTC.

This chain links TRBV28 with TRBJ1-4, with D possibly TRBD1 on 5 matching bases. With 6 bases removed from V and 0 bases from J, the gap between germline ends came to 14 bases. Looked up from germline, CDR1 is MDHEN and CDR2 is SYDVKM. This CDR3 is 16 amino acids long. The CDR3: CASSPGGGSTNEKLFF. CDR3 DNA: TGTGCCAGCAGCCCCGGGGGAGGCTCAACTAATGAAAAACTGTTTTTT.

The sample holds a few counts of this clone. The chain has TRBV6-5 and TRBJ2-7; 7 positions match TRBD1. V lost 6 bases and J lost 0; bases outside the gene matches: 2. The germline V gene has CDR1 MNHEY and CDR2 SVGAGI. The CDR3 runs to 13 residues. Here the CDR3 reads CASSGTDSYEQYF. The CDR3 DNA sequence: TGTGCCAGCAGCGGGACAGACTCCTACGAGCAGTACTTC.

The V call is TRBV7-2, the J call TRBJ2-1; 13 nucleotides match TRBD2. Trimming cost V 5 bases and J 5 bases; bases outside gene matches: 3. Germline CDR1 SGHTA, CDR2 FQGNSA. The CDR3 is 15 amino acids. The CDR3 protein is CASSRGTSGNNEQFF. The CDR3 DNA sequence: TGTGCCAGCAGCCGCGGGACTAGCGGGAACAATGAGCAGTTCTTC.

A few counts support this clone. This chain links TRBV11-2 with TRBJ2-7; weak D call: TRBD2 (5 bases). The germline CDR1 and CDR2 sequences are SGHAT and FQNNGV. The CDR3 covers 14 residues. The V and J ends lost 1 base and 5 bases respectively, with 12 bases between them. The CDR3 nucleotides read TGTGCCAGCAGCTTAGCTGGGTTCGGGAACGAGCAGTACTTC. Encoded protein: CASSLAGFGNEQYF.

V and J are TRBV9 and TRBJ2-1; TRBD2 aligns across 7 bases. Germline V gives CDR1 SGDLS, CDR2 YYNGEE. This CDR3 comprises 17 residues. J lost 7 bases, V lost 5 bases, and 18 bases had no gene match. CDR3 bases: TGTGCCAGCAGTTCAGTAGGGAGGGCCGGGGTACAGAATGAGCAGTTCTTC. Protein sequence: CASSSVGRAGVQNEQFF.

The chain combines TRBV27 with TRBJ2-4; D is ambiguous. Germline CDR1 MNHEY, CDR2 SMNVEV (reference sequence). Trimming stripped 0 bases from V and 3 bases from J, with 12 bases between. This CDR3 comprises 16 residues. As DNA, the CDR3 is TGTGCCAGCAGTTTATCGAGGCAAATAGGCAAAAACATTCAGTACTTC. The encoded protein is CASSLSRQIGKNIQYF.

This chain links TRBV28 with TRBJ2-4; 7 bases line up with TRBD1. Losses at the gene ends were 6 bases for V and 2 bases for J; bases not matched to a gene: 4. CDR3 length equals 14 residues. Germline-derived CDR1 and CDR2 are MDHEN and SYDVKM. The chain's CDR3 is CASRTGITKNIQYF. DNA of the CDR3: TGTGCCAGCAGGACAGGGATAACCAAAAACATTCAGTACTTC.

This clone showed up just a few times. This chain joins TRBV10-3 and TRBJ2-1; 10 nucleotides align to TRBD2. From germline, CDR1 is ENHRY and CDR2 SYGVKD. The J segment lost 8 bases and the V segment lost 0 bases, leaving 13 bases of the junction unmatched. The CDR3 contains 18 residues. This CDR3 is CAISESSASSGRKDEQFF. CDR3 bases: TGTGCCATCAGTGAGTCATCGGCATCTAGCGGGAGAAAGGATGAGCAGTTCTTC.

The V and J genes are TRBV28 and TRBJ1-2, with TRBD1 as a possible D gene (6 bases). Per germline, CDR1 MDHEN and CDR2 SYDVKM. The CDR3 runs 14 residues. V dropped 6 bases and J dropped 0 bases, with 11 bases sitting between them. The CDR3 loop reads CASSPGDTNYGYTF. In nucleotides, the CDR3 is TGTGCCAGCAGCCCCGGGGACACTAACTATGGCTACACCTTC.

CDR3 nucleotide sequence: TGTGCCAGCAGTTTATCCGGGACAGGGGGACCAGATACGCAGTATTTT. Encoded protein: CASSLSGTGGPDTQYF. This rearrangement joins TRBV6-6 to TRBJ2-3, with 11 positions matching TRBD1. V was pared by 4 bases and J by 4 bases, with 7 bases of the junction left unmatched. Germline V gives CDR1 MNHNY, CDR2 SVGAGI (reference sequence). The CDR3 contains 16 residues.

The V gene is TRBV12-5, the J gene TRBJ1-1; TRBD1 matches at 9 bases. Losses at the gene ends were 5 bases for V and 1 base for J; bases not matched to a gene: 8. The germline CDR1 and CDR2 sequences are LGHNT and FRNRAP. The CDR3 has 16 residues. CDR3 in amino acids: CASGPGTGRRNTEAFF. For the CDR3, the DNA is TGTGCTAGTGGTCCCGGGACAGGGAGAAGGAACACTGAAGCTTTCTTT.

The rearrangement uses TRBV9 and TRBJ1-1; D is unresolved. Germline lookup yields CDR1 SGDLS and CDR2 YYNGEE. The CDR3 is 13 amino acids. V gave up 3 bases and J gave up 3 bases, with 9 bases separating them. This chain's CDR3 is CASSGRWDTEAFF. As DNA, the CDR3 is TGTGCCAGCAGCGGGAGGTGGGACACTGAAGCTTTCTTT.

The rearrangement links TRBV27 to TRBJ2-3; possible D gene TRBD1, 6 bases. Germline CDR1 is MNHEY and CDR2 is SMNVEV (reference sequence). The CDR3 loop spans 17 amino acids. V lost 0 bases and J lost 2, with 15 bases in between. This CDR3 reads CASSLSLGGVNTDTQYF. CDR3 nucleotide sequence: TGTGCCAGCAGTTTATCCCTAGGGGGTGTTAACACAGATACGCAGTATTTT.

This chain connects TRBV5-1 to TRBJ2-5; tentatively, D is TRBD1 (6 bases). There are 15 residues in the CDR3. Germline V CDR1 and CDR2: SGHRS, YFSETQ. With 4 bases removed from V and 5 bases from J, the gap between germline ends came to 18 bases. DNA for the CDR3: TGCGCCAGCAGCCCCCAGGGGCGCCGAGGGGAGACCCAGTACTTC. Its translation: CASSPQGRRGETQYF. Together with reference TRBV5-1 and TRBJ2-5, the CDR3 gives the full variable domain: KAGVTQTPRYLIKTRGQQVTLSCSPISGHRSVSWYQQTPGQGLQFLFEYFSETQRNKGNFPGRFSGRQFSNSRSEMNVSTLELGDSALYLCASSPQGRRGETQYFGPGTRLLVL.

This sequence joins TRBV28 and TRBJ2-7; D perhaps matches TRBD2 (6 bases). This CDR3 contains 13 residues. Looked up from germline, CDR1 is MDHEN and CDR2 is SYDVKM. V lost 6 bases to trimming and J lost 2 bases, with 11 bases between them. This CDR3 reads CASSPGGAYEQYF. CDR3 coding DNA: TGTGCCAGCAGCCCCGGAGGGGCCTACGAGCAGTACTTC. Using reference TRBV28 and TRBJ2-7 for the parts outside the CDR3, the full variable domain is DVKVTQSSRYLVKRTGEKVFLECVQDMDHENMFWYRQDPGLGLRLIYFSYDVKMKEKGDIPEGYSVSREKKERFSLILESASTNQTSMYLCASSPGGAYEQYFGPGTRLTVT.